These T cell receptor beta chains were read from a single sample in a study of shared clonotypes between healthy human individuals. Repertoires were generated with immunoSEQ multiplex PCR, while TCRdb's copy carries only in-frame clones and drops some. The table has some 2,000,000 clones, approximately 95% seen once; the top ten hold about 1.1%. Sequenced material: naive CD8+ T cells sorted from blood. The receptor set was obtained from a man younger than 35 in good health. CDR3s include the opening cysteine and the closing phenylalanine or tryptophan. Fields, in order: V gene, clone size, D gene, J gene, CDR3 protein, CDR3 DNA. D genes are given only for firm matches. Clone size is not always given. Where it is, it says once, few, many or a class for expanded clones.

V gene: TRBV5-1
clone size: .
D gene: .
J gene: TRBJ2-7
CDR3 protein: CASSQQQGRYEQYF
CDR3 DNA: TGCGCCAGCAGCCAACAACAGGGCCGCTACGAGCAGTACTTC

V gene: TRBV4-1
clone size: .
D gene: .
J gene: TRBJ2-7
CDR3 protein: CASSQEVGQTRAVQYF
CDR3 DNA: TGCGCCAGCAGCCAAGAAGTCGGCCAGACTCGTGCCGTGCAGTACTTC

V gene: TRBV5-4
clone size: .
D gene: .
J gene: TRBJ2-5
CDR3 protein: CASSPRGFGGKTQYF
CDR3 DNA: TGTGCCAGCAGCCCGCGGGGCTTCGGAGGGAAGACCCAGTACTTC

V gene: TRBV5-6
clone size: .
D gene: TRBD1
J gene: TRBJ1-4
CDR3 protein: CASSWGEGAGGEKLFF
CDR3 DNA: TGTGCCAGCAGCTGGGGAGAGGGGGCCGGAGGTGAAAAACTGTTTTTT

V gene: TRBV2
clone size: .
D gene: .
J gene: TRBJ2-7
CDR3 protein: CASSDTVGYEQYF
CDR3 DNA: TGTGCCAGCAGTGACACCGTGGGCTACGAGCAGTACTTC

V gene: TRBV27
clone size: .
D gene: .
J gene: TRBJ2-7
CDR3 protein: CASSLQGGEQYF
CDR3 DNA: TGTGCCAGCAGCTTACAGGGAGGCGAGCAGTACTTC

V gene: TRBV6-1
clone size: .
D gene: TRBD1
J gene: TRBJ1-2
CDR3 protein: CASSADRESYGYTF
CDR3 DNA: TGTGCCAGCAGTGCGGACAGGGAGTCCTATGGCTACACCTTC

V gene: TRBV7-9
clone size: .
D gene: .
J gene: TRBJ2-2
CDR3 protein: CASTQTGPTGELFF
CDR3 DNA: TGTGCCAGCACCCAGACAGGTCCCACCGGGGAGCTGTTTTTT

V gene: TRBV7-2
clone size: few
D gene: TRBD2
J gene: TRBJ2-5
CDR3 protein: CASSLWTSGGPTQETQYF
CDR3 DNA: TGTGCCAGCAGCTTATGGACTAGCGGGGGACCCACTCAAGAGACCCAGTACTTC

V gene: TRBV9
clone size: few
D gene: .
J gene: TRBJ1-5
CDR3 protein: CASSVGYSNQPQHF
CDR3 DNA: TGTGCCAGCAGCGTAGGGTATAGCAATCAGCCCCAGCATTTT

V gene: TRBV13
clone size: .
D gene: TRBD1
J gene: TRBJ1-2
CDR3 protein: CASSSDRVDGYTF
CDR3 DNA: TGTGCCAGCAGCTCCGACAGGGTAGACGGCTACACCTTC

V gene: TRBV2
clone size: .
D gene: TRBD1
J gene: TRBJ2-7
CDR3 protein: CANDRVIHGYEQYF
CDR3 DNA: TGTGCCAACGACAGGGTAATTCACGGCTACGAGCAGTACTTC

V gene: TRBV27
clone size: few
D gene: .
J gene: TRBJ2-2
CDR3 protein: CASSLSWGVRTGELFF
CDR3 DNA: TGTGCCAGCAGTTTATCCTGGGGGGTGAGGACCGGGGAGCTGTTTTTT

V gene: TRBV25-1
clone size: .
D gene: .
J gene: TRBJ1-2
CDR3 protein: CASSESVGRDGYTF
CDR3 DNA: TGTGCCAGCAGTGAATCTGTCGGCAGGGACGGCTACACCTTC

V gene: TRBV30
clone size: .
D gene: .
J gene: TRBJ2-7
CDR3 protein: CAWSGPTGVPEQYF
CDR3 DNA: TGTGCCTGGAGTGGCCCGACGGGGGTGCCAGAGCAGTACTTC

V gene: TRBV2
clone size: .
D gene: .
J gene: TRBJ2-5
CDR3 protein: CASSDRPIQETQYF
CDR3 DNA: TGTGCCAGCAGTGACAGGCCGATCCAAGAGACCCAGTACTTC

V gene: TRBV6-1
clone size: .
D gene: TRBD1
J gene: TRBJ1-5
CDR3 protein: CASSVRQGTNQPQHF
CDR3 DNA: TGTGCCAGCAGTGTTAGACAGGGAACAAATCAGCCCCAGCATTTT

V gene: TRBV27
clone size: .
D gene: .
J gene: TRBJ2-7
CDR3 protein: CASSLGQGSYEQYF
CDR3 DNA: TGTGCCAGCAGTTTGGGGCAGGGAAGCTACGAGCAGTACTTC

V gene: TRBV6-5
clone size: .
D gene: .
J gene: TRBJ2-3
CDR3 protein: CASLAGNTDTQYF
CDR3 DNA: TGTGCCAGTCTCGCGGGCAACACAGATACGCAGTATTTT

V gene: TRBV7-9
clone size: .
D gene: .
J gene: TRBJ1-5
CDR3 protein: CASSLRAEGEPQHF
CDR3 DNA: TGTGCCAGCAGCTTAAGGGCAGAAGGGGAGCCCCAGCATTTT

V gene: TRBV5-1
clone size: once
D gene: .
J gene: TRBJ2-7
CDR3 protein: CASSLGTAFYEQYF
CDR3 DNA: TGCGCCAGCAGCTTGGGGACAGCATTCTACGAGCAGTACTTC

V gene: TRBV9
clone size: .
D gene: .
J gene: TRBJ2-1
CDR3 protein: CASSPGFYMYNEQFF
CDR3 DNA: TGTGCCAGCAGTCCAGGGTTCTACATGTACAATGAGCAGTTCTTC

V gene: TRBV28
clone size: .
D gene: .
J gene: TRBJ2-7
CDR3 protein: CASSLRNWEQYF
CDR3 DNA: TGTGCCAGCAGTTTACGGAATTGGGAGCAGTACTTC

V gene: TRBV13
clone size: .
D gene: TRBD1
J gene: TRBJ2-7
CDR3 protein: CASSSGTAPYEQYF
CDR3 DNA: TGTGCCAGCAGCTCCGGGACAGCTCCCTACGAGCAGTACTTC

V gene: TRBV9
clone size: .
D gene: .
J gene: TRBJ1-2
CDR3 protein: CASSVAASNYGYTF
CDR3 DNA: TGTGCCAGCAGCGTAGCCGCGTCTAACTATGGCTACACCTTC

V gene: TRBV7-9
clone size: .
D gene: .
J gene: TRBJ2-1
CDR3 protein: CASSHVGPREEQFF
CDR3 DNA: TGTGCCAGCAGCCACGTCGGTCCTAGGGAGGAGCAGTTCTTC

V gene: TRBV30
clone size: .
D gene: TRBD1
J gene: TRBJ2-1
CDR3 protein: CAWSRTGPNEQFF
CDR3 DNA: TGTGCCTGGAGCCGGACAGGCCCAAATGAGCAGTTCTTC

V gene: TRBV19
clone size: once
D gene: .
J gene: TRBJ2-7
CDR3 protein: CASSIVAEHYEQYF
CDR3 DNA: TGTGCCAGTAGTATCGTGGCGGAACACTACGAGCAGTACTTC

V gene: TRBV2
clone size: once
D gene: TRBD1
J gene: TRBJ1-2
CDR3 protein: CASPGTAYGYTF
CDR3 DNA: TGTGCCAGCCCAGGGACAGCCTATGGCTACACCTTC

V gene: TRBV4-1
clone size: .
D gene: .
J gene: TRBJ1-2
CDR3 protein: CASSQDQGQGGYTF
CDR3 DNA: TGCGCCAGCAGCCAAGATCAAGGCCAGGGCGGCTACACCTTC

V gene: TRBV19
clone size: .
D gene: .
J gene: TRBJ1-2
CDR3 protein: CASSMTGEGYGYTF
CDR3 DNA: TGTGCCAGTAGTATGACAGGTGAAGGCTATGGCTACACCTTC

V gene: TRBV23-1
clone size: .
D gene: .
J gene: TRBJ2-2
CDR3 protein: CASSHLKDRKSTGELFF
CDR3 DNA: TGCGCCAGCAGTCACCTTAAGGACAGAAAGTCCACCGGGGAGCTGTTTTTT

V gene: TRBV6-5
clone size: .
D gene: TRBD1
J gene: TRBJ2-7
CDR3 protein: CASSYRGQGIYEQYF
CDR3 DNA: TGTGCCAGCAGTTACCGCGGACAGGGGATCTACGAGCAGTACTTC

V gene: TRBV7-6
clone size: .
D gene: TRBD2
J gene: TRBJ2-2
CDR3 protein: CASSHGDSGGEAGELFF
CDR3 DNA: TGTGCCAGCAGCCACGGCGATAGCGGGGGGGAGGCCGGGGAGCTGTTTTTT

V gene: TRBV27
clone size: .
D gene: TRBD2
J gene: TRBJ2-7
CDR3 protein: CASSLIRAGGPGEQYF
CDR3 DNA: TGTGCCAGCAGTTTAATTAGGGCGGGAGGGCCTGGGGAGCAGTACTTC

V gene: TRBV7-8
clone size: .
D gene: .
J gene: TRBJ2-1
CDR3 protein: CASSLWAGPTSSYNEQFF
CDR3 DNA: TGTGCCAGCAGCCTCTGGGCGGGACCGACTAGCTCCTACAATGAGCAGTTCTTC

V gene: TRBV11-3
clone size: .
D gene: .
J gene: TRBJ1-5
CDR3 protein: CASSLDYGGSNQPQHF
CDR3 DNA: TGTGCCAGCAGCTTAGACTACGGGGGATCCAATCAGCCCCAGCATTTT

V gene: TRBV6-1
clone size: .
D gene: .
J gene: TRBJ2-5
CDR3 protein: CASSDFSETQYF
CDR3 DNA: TGTGCCAGCAGTGACTTCAGCGAGACCCAGTACTTC

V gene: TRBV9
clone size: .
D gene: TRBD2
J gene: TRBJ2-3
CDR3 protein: CASSVALAGVADTQYF
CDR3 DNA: TGTGCCAGCAGCGTAGCCCTAGCGGGGGTGGCAGATACGCAGTATTTT

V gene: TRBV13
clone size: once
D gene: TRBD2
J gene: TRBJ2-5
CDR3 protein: CASSLGLAGGLETQYF
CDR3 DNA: TGTGCCAGCAGCTTAGGCCTAGCGGGGGGTTTGGAGACCCAGTACTTC

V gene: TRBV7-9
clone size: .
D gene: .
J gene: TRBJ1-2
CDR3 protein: CASSPLDSGFNYGYTF
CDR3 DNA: TGTGCCAGCAGCCCCTTGGACAGCGGGTTCAACTATGGCTACACCTTC